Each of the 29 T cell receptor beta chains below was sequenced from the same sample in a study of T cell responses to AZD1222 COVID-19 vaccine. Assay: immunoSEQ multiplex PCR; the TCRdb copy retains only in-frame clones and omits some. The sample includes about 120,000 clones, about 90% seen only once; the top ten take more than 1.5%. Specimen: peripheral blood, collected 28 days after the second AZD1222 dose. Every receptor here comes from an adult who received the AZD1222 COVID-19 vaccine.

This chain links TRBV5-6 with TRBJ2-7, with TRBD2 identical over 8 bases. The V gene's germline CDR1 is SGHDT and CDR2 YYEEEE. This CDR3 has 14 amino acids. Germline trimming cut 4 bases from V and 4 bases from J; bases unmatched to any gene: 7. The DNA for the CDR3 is TGTGCCAGCAGCCAAACTAGCGGACCTTACGAGCAGTACTTC. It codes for CASSQTSGPYEQYF.

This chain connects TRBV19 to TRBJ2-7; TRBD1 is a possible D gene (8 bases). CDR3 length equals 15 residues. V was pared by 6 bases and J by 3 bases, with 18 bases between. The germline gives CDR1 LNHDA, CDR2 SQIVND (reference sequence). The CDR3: CASRAYRGGGYEQYF. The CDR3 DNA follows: TGTGCCAGTAGGGCTTACAGGGGGGGAGGCTACGAGCAGTACTTC.

DNA for the CDR3: TGTGCTAGTGGTCCCGGGAGCTCCTACGAGCAGTACTTC. Translating gives CASGPGSSYEQYF. The rearrangement links TRBV12-5 to TRBJ2-7; a possible D gene is TRBD2 (6 bases). V was trimmed by 5 bases and J by 0 bases, leaving 8 bases between them. The CDR3 sequence is 13 residues long. Per the germline V gene, CDR1 is LGHNT and CDR2 is FRNRAP.

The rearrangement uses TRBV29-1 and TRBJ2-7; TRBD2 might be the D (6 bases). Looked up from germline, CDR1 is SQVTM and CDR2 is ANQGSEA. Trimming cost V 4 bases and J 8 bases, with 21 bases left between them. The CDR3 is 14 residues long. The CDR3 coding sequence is TGCAGCGTTGTGGGCTTTAAGGGACTTAGGAAGCAGTACTTC. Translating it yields CSVVGFKGLRKQYF.

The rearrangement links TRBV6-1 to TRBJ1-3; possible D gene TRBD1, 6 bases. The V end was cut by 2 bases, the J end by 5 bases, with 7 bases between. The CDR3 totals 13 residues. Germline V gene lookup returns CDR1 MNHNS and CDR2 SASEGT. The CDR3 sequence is CASSEQGRNTIYF. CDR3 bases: TGTGCCAGCAGTGAACAGGGGAGAAACACCATATATTTT.

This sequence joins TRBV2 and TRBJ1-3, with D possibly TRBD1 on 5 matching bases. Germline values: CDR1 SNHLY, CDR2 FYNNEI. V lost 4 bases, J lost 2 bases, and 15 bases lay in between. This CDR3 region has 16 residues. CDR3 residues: CASSVGDRDAGNTIYF. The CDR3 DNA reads TGTGCCAGCAGTGTAGGGGACCGGGACGCTGGAAACACCATATATTTT. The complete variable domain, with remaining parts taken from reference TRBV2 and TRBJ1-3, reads EPEVTQTPSHQVTQMGQEVILRCVPISNHLYFYWYRQILGQKVEFLVSFYNNEISEKSEIFDDQFSVERPDGSNFTLKIRSTKLEDSAMYFCASSVGDRDAGNTIYFGEGSWLTVV.

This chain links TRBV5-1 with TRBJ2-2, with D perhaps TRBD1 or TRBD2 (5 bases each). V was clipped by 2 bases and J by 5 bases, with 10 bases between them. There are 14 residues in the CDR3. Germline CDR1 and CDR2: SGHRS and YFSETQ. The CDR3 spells CASSLSWGTGELFF. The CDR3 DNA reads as TGCGCCAGCAGCTTATCATGGGGGACCGGGGAGCTGTTTTTT.

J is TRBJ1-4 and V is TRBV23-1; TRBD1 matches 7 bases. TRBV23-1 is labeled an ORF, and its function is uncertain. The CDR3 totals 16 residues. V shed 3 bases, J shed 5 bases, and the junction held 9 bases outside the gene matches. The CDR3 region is CASSHLGTAINEKLFF. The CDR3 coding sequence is TGCGCCAGCAGTCACTTAGGGACAGCTATAAATGAAAAACTGTTTTTT.

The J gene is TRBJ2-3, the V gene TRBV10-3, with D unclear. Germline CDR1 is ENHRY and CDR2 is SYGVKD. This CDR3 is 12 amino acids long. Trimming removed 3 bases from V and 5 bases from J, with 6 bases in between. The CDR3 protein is CAISERLDTQYF. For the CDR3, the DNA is TGTGCCATCAGTGAAAGACTAGATACGCAGTATTTT.

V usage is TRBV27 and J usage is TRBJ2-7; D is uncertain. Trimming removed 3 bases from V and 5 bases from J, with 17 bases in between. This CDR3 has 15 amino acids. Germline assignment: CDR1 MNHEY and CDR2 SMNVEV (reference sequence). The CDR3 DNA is TGTGCCAGCAGTTTTATCGTCGGACGAGGAAACGAGCAGTACTTC. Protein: CASSFIVGRGNEQYF.

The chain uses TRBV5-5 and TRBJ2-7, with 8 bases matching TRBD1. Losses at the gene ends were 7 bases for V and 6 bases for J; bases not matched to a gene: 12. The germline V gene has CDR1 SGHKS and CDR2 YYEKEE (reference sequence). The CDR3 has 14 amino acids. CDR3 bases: TGTGCCAGCGGCCCCGCAACAGGGGGTAGCGAGCAGTACTTC. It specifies CASGPATGGSEQYF.

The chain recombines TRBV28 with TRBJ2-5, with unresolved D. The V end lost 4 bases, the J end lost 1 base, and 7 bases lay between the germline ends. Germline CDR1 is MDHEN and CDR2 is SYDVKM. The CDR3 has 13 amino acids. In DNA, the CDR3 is TGTGCCAGCAGTTCCTCCTCCCAAGAGACCCAGTACTTC. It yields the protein CASSSSSQETQYF.

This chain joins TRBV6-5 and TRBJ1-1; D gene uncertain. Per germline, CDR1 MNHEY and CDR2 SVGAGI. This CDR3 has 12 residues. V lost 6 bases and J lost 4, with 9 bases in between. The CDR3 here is CASRQWGTEAFF. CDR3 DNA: TGTGCCAGCAGACAGTGGGGCACTGAAGCTTTCTTT.

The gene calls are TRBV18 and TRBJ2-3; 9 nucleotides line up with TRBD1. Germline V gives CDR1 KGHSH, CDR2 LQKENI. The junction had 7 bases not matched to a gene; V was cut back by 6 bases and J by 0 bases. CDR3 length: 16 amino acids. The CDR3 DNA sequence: TGTGCCAGCTCCACCAGTGGGACAGGGAGCACAGATACGCAGTATTTT. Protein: CASSTSGTGSTDTQYF. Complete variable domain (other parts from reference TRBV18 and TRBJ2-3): NAGVMQNPRHLVRRRGQEARLRCSPMKGHSHVYWYRQLPEEGLKFMVYLQKENIIDESGMPKERFSAEFPKEGPSILRIQQVVRGDSAAYFCASSTSGTGSTDTQYFGPGTRLTVL.

CDR3 nucleotide sequence: TGTGCCAGCATGGACAGGGGTATGAACACTGAAGCTTTCTTT. Protein sequence: CASMDRGMNTEAFF. The V gene is TRBV28, the J gene TRBJ1-1; 9 bases are shared with TRBD1. This CDR3 is built from 14 residues. The V and J ends lost 7 bases and 0 bases, in that order; junction bases with no gene match: 3. CDR1 is MDHEN, CDR2 SYDVKM, per germline.

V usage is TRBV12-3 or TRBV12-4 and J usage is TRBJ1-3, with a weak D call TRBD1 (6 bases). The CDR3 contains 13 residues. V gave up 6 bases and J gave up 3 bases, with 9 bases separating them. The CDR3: CASRPRGGNTIYF. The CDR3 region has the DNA TGTGCCAGCAGACCCAGGGGTGGAAACACCATATATTTT.

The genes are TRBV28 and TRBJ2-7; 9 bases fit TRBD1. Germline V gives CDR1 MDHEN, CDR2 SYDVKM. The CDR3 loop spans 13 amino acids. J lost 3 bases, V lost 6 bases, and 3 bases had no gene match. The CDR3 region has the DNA TGTGCCAGCAGCCCGGGACAGGGCTACGAGCAGTACTTC. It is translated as CASSPGQGYEQYF. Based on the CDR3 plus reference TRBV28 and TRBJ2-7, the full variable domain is DVKVTQSSRYLVKRTGEKVFLECVQDMDHENMFWYRQDPGLGLRLIYFSYDVKMKEKGDIPEGYSVSREKKERFSLILESASTNQTSMYLCASSPGQGYEQYFGPGTRLTVT.

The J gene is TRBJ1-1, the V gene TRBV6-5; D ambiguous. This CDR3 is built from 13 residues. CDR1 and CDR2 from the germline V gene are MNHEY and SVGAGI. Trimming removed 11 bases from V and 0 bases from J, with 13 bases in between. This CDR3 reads CAGTSYMNTEAFF. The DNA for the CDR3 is TGTGCCGGTACGTCCTATATGAACACTGAAGCTTTCTTT.

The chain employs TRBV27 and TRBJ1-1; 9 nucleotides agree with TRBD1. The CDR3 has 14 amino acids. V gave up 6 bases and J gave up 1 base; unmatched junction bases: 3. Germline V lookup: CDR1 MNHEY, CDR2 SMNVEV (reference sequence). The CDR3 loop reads CASRDRGWNTEAFF. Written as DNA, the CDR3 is TGTGCCAGCAGGGACAGGGGATGGAACACTGAAGCTTTCTTT.

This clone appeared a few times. The CDR3: CASSLVGGGNTIYF. The CDR3 nucleotides read TGCGCCAGCAGCTTGGTAGGGGGTGGAAACACCATATATTTT. The chain employs TRBV5-1 and TRBJ1-3; D may be TRBD1 (6 bases). This CDR3 is built from 14 residues. Germline V gives CDR1 SGHRS, CDR2 YFSETQ. Trimming stripped 0 bases from V and 3 bases from J, with 7 bases between. The variable domain in full, with the rest retrieved from reference TRBV5-1 and TRBJ1-3, is KAGVTQTPRYLIKTRGQQVTLSCSPISGHRSVSWYQQTPGQGLQFLFEYFSETQRNKGNFPGRFSGRQFSNSRSEMNVSTLELGDSALYLCASSLVGGGNTIYFGEGSWLTVV.

The chain's CDR3 is CASSSYRRGQGNTIYF. The CDR3 DNA follows: TGTGCCAGCAGCTCGTATCGCAGGGGGCAAGGAAACACCATATATTTT. V is TRBV7-2 and J is TRBJ1-3, with 8 positions matching TRBD1. The CDR3 runs to 16 residues. Germline V gene data show CDR1 as SGHTA and CDR2 as FQGNSA. V trimming: 4 bases; J trimming: 4 bases; junction bases outside the gene matches: 9.

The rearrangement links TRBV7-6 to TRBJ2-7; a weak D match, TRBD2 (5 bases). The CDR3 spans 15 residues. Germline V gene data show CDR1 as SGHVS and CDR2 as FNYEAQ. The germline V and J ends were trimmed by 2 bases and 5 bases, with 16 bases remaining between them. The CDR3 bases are TGTGCCAGCAGCTTAATTCCCCGGACGGGAAACGAGCAGTACTTC. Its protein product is CASSLIPRTGNEQYF.

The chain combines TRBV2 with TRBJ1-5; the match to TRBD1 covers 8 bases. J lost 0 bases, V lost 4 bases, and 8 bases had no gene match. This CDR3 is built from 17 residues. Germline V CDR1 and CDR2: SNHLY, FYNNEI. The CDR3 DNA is TGTGCCAGCAGTGGGGGACAGGCGAGCCTTAGCAATCAGCCCCAGCATTTT. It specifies CASSGGQASLSNQPQHF.

The CDR3 loop reads CASSLTTGFSPLHF. Here the CDR3 DNA reads TGTGCCAGCAGTTTAACTACAGGGTTTTCACCCCTCCACTTT. The chain combines TRBV27 with TRBJ1-6, with TRBD1 as a possible D gene (6 bases). Germline CDR1 is MNHEY and CDR2 is SMNVEV (reference sequence). This CDR3 is 14 amino acids long. V lost 2 bases to trimming and J lost 9 bases, with 11 bases between them.

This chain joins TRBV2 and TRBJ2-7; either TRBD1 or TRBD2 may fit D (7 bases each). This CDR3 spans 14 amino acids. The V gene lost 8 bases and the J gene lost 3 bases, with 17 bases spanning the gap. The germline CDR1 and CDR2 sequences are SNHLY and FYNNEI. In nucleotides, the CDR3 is TGTGCCAGCGGCAAGACAGGGAGGGGCTACGAGCAGTACTTC. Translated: CASGKTGRGYEQYF.

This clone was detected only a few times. DNA of the CDR3: TGTGCCAGCAGCCGCGGGACAGGGGCGCAGTTCTTC. This encodes CASSRGTGAQFF. The rearrangement uses TRBV11-3 and TRBJ2-1; the match to TRBD1 covers 10 bases. The CDR3 has 12 amino acids. CDR1 and CDR2 (germline): SGHNT, YENEEA. The ends lost 5 bases at V and 12 bases at J; junction bases unmatched: 4. The variable domain in full, with the rest retrieved from reference TRBV11-3 and TRBJ2-1, is EAGVVQSPRYKIIEKKQPVAFWCNPISGHNTLYWYLQNLGQGPELLIRYENEEAVDDSQLPKDRFSAERLKGVDSTLKIQPAELGDSAVYLCASSRGTGAQFFGPGTRLTVL.

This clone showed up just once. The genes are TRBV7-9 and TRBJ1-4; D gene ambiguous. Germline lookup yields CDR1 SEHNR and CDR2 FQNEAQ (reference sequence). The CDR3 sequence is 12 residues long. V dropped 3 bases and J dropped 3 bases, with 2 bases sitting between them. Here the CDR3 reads CASSLANEKLFF. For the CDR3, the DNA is TGTGCCAGCAGCTTGGCTAATGAAAAACTGTTTTTT. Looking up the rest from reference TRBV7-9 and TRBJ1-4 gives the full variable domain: DTGVSQNPRHKITKRGQNVTFRCDPISEHNRLYWYRQTLGQGPEFLTYFQNEAQLEKSRLLSDRFSAERPKGSFSTLEIQRTEQGDSAMYLCASSLANEKLFFGSGTQLSVL.

The CDR3 nucleotides read TGTGCTAGTGGTTTGGTAGGTCGTGGGGAGAGCTCCTACAATGAGCAGTTCTTC. Amino acids: CASGLVGRGESSYNEQFF. This sequence joins TRBV12-5 and TRBJ2-1; a weak D match, TRBD2 (5 bases). V was pared by 0 bases and J by 0 bases, with 15 bases between. CDR1 and CDR2 (germline): LGHNT, FRNRAP. This CDR3 has 18 amino acids.

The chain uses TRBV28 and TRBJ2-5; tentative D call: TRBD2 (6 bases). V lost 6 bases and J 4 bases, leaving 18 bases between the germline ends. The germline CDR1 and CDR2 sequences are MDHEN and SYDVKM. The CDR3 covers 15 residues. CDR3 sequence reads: CASRGIRGGAETQYF. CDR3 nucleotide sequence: TGTGCCAGCAGGGGGATCCGCGGAGGGGCAGAGACCCAGTACTTC.